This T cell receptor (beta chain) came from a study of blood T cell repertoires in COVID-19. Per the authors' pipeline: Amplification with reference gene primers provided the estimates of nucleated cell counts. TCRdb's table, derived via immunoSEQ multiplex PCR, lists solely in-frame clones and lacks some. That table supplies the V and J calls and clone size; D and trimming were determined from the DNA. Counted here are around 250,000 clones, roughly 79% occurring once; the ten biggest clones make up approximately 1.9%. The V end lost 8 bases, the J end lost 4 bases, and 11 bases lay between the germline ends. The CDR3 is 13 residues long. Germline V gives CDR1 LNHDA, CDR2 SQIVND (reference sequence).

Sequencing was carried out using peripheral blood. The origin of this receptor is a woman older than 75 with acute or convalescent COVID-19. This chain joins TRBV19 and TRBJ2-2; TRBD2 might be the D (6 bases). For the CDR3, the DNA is TGTGCCAGTTGGGGGGTAGGCACCGGGGAGCTGTTTTTT. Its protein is CASWGVGTGELFF.